The 15 T cell receptor beta chains below were found in one sample sequenced in a study of cytomegalovirus exposure and HLA in healthy donors. The primer mix had 60 Vbeta and 13 Jbeta primers. Libraries were prepared by immunoSEQ multiplex PCR; TCRdb keeps only in-frame clonotypes and omits some of them. The sample contains 200,000 to 250,000 clones, over 70% of which appear only once. The sequencing sample was made of PBMCs. All receptors come from a woman in her fifties or sixties in good health and CMV-seropositive.

This rearrangement joins TRBV9 to TRBJ2-4, with D possibly being TRBD1 (5 bases). CDR1 and CDR2 (germline): SGDLS, YYNGEE. This CDR3 spans 15 amino acids. V was pared by 0 bases and J by 8 bases, with 15 bases between. The CDR3 loop reads CASSVGSISRDIQYF. The DNA for the CDR3 is TGTGCCAGCAGCGTAGGCTCGATCAGCAGGGACATTCAGTACTTC.

The J gene is TRBJ2-3, the V gene TRBV28; D unresolved. Trimming removed 4 bases from V and 5 bases from J, with 7 bases in between. The CDR3 length is 12 residues. Germline V gene lookup returns CDR1 MDHEN and CDR2 SYDVKM. DNA of the CDR3: TGTGCCAGCAGTTCGTTTCTAGATACGCAGTATTTT. This sequence encodes CASSSFLDTQYF.

This chain joins TRBV12-5 and TRBJ2-3; TRBD2 matches 12 bases. The CDR3 loop spans 17 amino acids. After removal of 1 base from V and 0 bases from J, the junction contained 2 bases not matched to a gene. Germline CDR1 reads LGHNT; CDR2 reads FRNRAP. The CDR3 nucleotides are TGTGCTAGTGGTTTGGGGGGGACTAGCGGGAGCACAGATACGCAGTATTTT. It yields the protein CASGLGGTSGSTDTQYF. Combining the CDR3 with reference TRBV12-5 and TRBJ2-3 gives the whole variable domain DARVTQTPRHKVTEMGQEVTMRCQPILGHNTVFWYRQTMMQGLELLAYFRNRAPLDDSGMPKDRFSAEMPDATLATLKIQPSEPRDSAVYFCASGLGGTSGSTDTQYFGPGTRLTVL.

This chain uses TRBV6-5 with TRBJ2-7; the match to TRBD1 covers 9 bases. The CDR3 runs to 13 residues. The germline V gene encodes CDR1 MNHEY and CDR2 SVGAGI. V lost 2 bases, J lost 6 bases, and 2 bases stayed unmatched. The CDR3 reads CASSYNRGLEQYF. CDR3 sequence (DNA): TGTGCCAGCAGTTACAACAGGGGGCTCGAGCAGTACTTC.

The rearrangement uses TRBV4-2 and TRBJ1-5, with no clear D. This CDR3 contains 13 residues. Germline V gene sequence: CDR1 LGHNA, CDR2 YNFKEQ. Trimming removed 0 bases at V and 5 bases at J, with 5 bases between. The chain's CDR3 is CASSQERDQPQHF. The CDR3 coding sequence is TGTGCCAGCAGCCAAGAGAGGGATCAGCCCCAGCATTTT.

V gene TRBV30 combines with J gene TRBJ1-2, with D hard to call. V was clipped by 8 bases and J by 0 bases, with 10 bases between them. The V gene's germline CDR1 is GTSNPN and CDR2 SVGIG (reference sequence). This CDR3 has 12 amino acids. In DNA, the CDR3 is TGTGCCGGTGGGAGGGCTAACTATGGCTACACCTTC. Protein sequence: CAGGRANYGYTF.

This clone showed up just once. The V and J genes are TRBV28 and TRBJ1-6; D not certain. The CDR3 loop spans 12 amino acids. Trimming stripped 6 bases from V and 8 bases from J, with 8 bases between. The germline V gene encodes CDR1 MDHEN and CDR2 SYDVKM. The CDR3 reads CASSQVDSPLHF. The CDR3 DNA reads TGTGCCAGCAGCCAGGTGGATTCACCCCTCCACTTT.

V usage is TRBV18 and J usage is TRBJ1-1; D is perhaps TRBD1 (5 bases). Trimming took off 0 bases at V and 1 base at J, with 12 bases between the two ends. The CDR3 extends over 16 amino acids. From germline, CDR1 is KGHSH and CDR2 LQKENI. The CDR3 spells CASSPPQGRGNTEAFF. For the CDR3, the DNA is TGTGCCAGCTCACCACCGCAGGGAAGGGGGAACACTGAAGCTTTCTTT.

The chain joins TRBV5-8 to TRBJ2-7; 12 nucleotides line up with TRBD2. The CDR3 covers 14 residues. V gave up 4 bases and J gave up 4 bases; unmatched junction bases: 3. Germline V gives CDR1 SGHTS, CDR2 YDEGEE. The CDR3 protein is CASSLTSGRYEQYF. The DNA for the CDR3 is TGTGCCAGCAGCCTGACTAGCGGGAGATACGAGCAGTACTTC.

This sequence joins TRBV5-6 and TRBJ2-6, with TRBD1 as a possible D gene (6 bases). Germline loops: CDR1 SGHDT, CDR2 YYEEEE. V was cut by 4 bases and J by 0 bases, with 11 bases left in between. The length of the CDR3 is 16 residues. CDR3 amino acids: CASSPTGNSGANVLTF. The CDR3 DNA is TGTGCCAGCAGCCCGACAGGCAACTCTGGGGCCAACGTCCTGACTTTC.

The rearrangement joins TRBV5-5 to TRBJ1-2; D might be TRBD1 (5 bases). The V and J ends lost 0 bases and 6 bases respectively, with 12 bases between them. Germline V gene sequence: CDR1 SGHKS, CDR2 YYEKEE (reference sequence). This CDR3 has 14 amino acids. The DNA for the CDR3 is TGTGCCAGCAGCTTGGCCAGGGCAGCGAATGGCTACACCTTC. Translating gives CASSLARAANGYTF. Variable domain in full (rest from reference TRBV5-5 and TRBJ1-2): DAGVTQSPTHLIKTRGQQVTLRCSPISGHKSVSWYQQVLGQGPQFIFQYYEKEERGRGNFPDRFSARQFPNYSSELNVNALLLGDSALYLCASSLARAANGYTFGSGTRLTVV.

This clone was seen only once. The genes are TRBV20-1 and TRBJ1-2; D unresolved. CDR3 length: 11 residues. The germline V gene has CDR1 DFQATT and CDR2 SNEGSKA (reference sequence). V was clipped by 3 bases and J by 6 bases, with 8 bases between them. Here the CDR3 reads CSASLTHGYTF. Here the CDR3 DNA reads TGCAGTGCTAGTTTAACACATGGCTACACCTTC.

The chain uses TRBV5-1 and TRBJ2-1, with 9 bases fitting TRBD2. V was clipped by 7 bases and J by 6 bases; unmatched bases: 11. There are 15 residues in the CDR3. The V gene's germline CDR1 is SGHRS and CDR2 YFSETQ. In DNA form, the CDR3 reads TGCGCCAGCGCTGGGGGGGAACTAGCGGGCAATGAGCAGTTCTTC. This codes for CASAGGELAGNEQFF.

The table lists this clone with a few counts. The V call is TRBV4-2, the J call TRBJ2-3, with 8 bases lining up with TRBD2. The CDR3 runs to 15 residues. Germline assignment: CDR1 LGHNA and CDR2 YNFKEQ. J was trimmed by 4 bases and V by 0 bases; bases with no gene match: 3. CDR3 sequence: CASSQEGLGADTQYF. The CDR3, as DNA: TGTGCCAGCAGCCAAGAGGGACTAGGAGCAGATACGCAGTATTTT.

This clone was counted between two and nine times. The chain is built from TRBV18 and TRBJ1-2; TRBD1 matches at 9 bases. The CDR3 spans 13 residues. V trimming: 4 bases; J trimming: 7 bases; junction bases outside the gene matches: 4. CDR1 is KGHSH, CDR2 LQKENI, per germline. CDR3 sequence reads: CASSLDRGGGYTF. CDR3 coding DNA: TGTGCCAGCTCACTGGACAGGGGAGGTGGCTACACCTTC.